The 29 T cell receptor beta chains below were found in one sample sequenced in a study of identical twins. TCRdb independently ran MiXCR on the 5' RACE reads; one entry per CDR3 protein. This table holds 1.5 million to 2 million distinct CDR3 sequences, around 29% found once. What was sequenced was cord blood. The receptor set was obtained from a newborn girl in good health.

J is TRBJ2-5 and V is TRBV20-1, with 9 positions matching TRBD2. J was trimmed by 5 bases and V by 3 bases; bases with no gene match: 10. The CDR3 has 15 residues. Germline assignment: CDR1 DFQATT and CDR2 SNEGSKA (reference sequence). Here the CDR3 reads CSAREGLAGWETQYF. The CDR3 coding sequence is TGCAGTGCTAGGGAGGGACTAGCAGGGTGGGAGACCCAGTACTTC.

The chain couples TRBV20-1 to TRBJ2-3; 11 nucleotides match TRBD2. The V gene's germline CDR1 is DFQATT and CDR2 SNEGSKA (reference sequence). The CDR3 has 14 amino acids. V lost 8 bases to trimming and J lost 7 bases; unmatched junction nucleotides: 11. The CDR3 nucleotides are TGCAGTCCCCTAGCGGGAGGTATCGGAAATACGCAGTATTTT. Protein product: CSPLAGGIGNTQYF.

This clonotype has more than one count but fewer than ten. This chain links TRBV20-1 with TRBJ2-7, with D possibly being TRBD1 or TRBD2 (5 bases each). Trimming shortened V by 3 bases and J by 2 bases, and 14 bases separated the two germline ends. This CDR3 spans 14 amino acids. The V gene's germline CDR1 is DFQATT and CDR2 SNEGSKA (reference sequence). DNA of the CDR3: TGCAGTGCTAGGGGACCTAGGGGAACCTACGAGCAGTACTTC. This encodes CSARGPRGTYEQYF.

The sample holds a few counts of this clonotype. This chain connects TRBV13 to TRBJ1-4, with TRBD1 as a possible D gene (5 bases). Between the trimmed V and J ends, which lost 5 bases and 5 bases, there was a span of 12 bases. Germline loops: CDR1 PRHDT, CDR2 FYEKMQ (reference sequence). There are 14 residues in the CDR3. The CDR3, as DNA: TGTGCCAGCAGCGGCAGGGTCGTGAATGAAAAACTGTTTTTT. Amino acids: CASSGRVVNEKLFF.

This clonotype was recorded a few times. The CDR3 region has the DNA TGTGCCAGCACCCCGAGCACTAGCGAAGTTCTAGCCAAAAACATTCAGTACTTC. This codes for CASTPSTSEVLAKNIQYF. The chain uses TRBV2 and TRBJ2-4; 7 nucleotides match TRBD2. Germline CDR1 and CDR2: SNHLY and FYNNEI. This CDR3 is built from 18 residues. V gave up 7 bases and J gave up 0 bases; unmatched junction bases: 15.

The rearrangement joins TRBV3-1 to TRBJ2-1, with D tentatively TRBD1 or TRBD2 (5 bases each). There are 15 residues in the CDR3. Germline-derived CDR1 and CDR2 are LGHDT and YNNKEL (reference sequence). V dropped 6 bases and J dropped 6 bases, with 18 bases sitting between them. DNA of the CDR3: TGTGCCAGCAGACCCACCCGGGACCCGTCCAATGAGCAGTTCTTC. Its translation is CASRPTRDPSNEQFF.

This clonotype was counted ten times or more. This chain connects TRBV6-2 or TRBV6-3 to TRBJ2-5; possible D gene TRBD2, 6 bases. Trimming shortened V by 2 bases and J by 2 bases, and 9 bases separated the two germline ends. Germline CDR1 reads MNHEY; CDR2 reads SVGEGT. There are 14 residues in the CDR3. The chain's CDR3 is CASSYLGTQETQYF. In DNA, the CDR3 is TGTGCCAGCAGTTACCTTGGGACTCAAGAGACCCAGTACTTC.

The sample holds a few counts of this clonotype. The chain is built from TRBV10-3 and TRBJ2-3; 7 positions agree with TRBD2. The junction had 11 bases not matched to a gene; V was cut back by 2 bases and J by 3 bases. Germline V CDR1 and CDR2: ENHRY, SYGVKD. This CDR3 comprises 17 residues. The CDR3 here is CAISEGSASGRTDTQYF. As DNA, the CDR3 is TGTGCCATCAGTGAGGGGTCGGCTAGCGGAAGGACAGATACGCAGTATTTT.

The rearrangement uses TRBV11-2 and TRBJ2-7, with 7 bases fitting TRBD1. Germline CDR1 and CDR2: SGHAT and FQNNGV. The V and J ends lost 10 bases and 0 bases, in that order; junction bases with no gene match: 9. The CDR3 has 14 amino acids. The CDR3 bases are TGTGCCACCACATCTAGGGACAGCTCCTACGAGCAGTACTTC. It yields the protein CATTSRDSSYEQYF.

This clonotype was counted between two and nine times. The chain uses TRBV7-6 and TRBJ2-1, with D tentatively TRBD1 (5 bases). CDR3 size: 14 residues. Germline CDR1 and CDR2: SGHVS and FNYEAQ. Trimming removed 7 bases at V and 6 bases at J, with 16 bases between. CDR3 bases: TGTGCCAGCACCGAAGGGGCGGTCGTCAATGAGCAGTTCTTC. Its protein product is CASTEGAVVNEQFF.

The rearrangement joins TRBV12-3 or TRBV12-4 to TRBJ1-3; weak D call: TRBD1 (5 bases). The CDR3 runs to 14 residues. Trimming removed 1 base at V and 8 bases at J, with 12 bases between. The CDR3 nucleotides are TGTGCCAGCAGTTTAGGCCGGGGCAGAGACACCATATATTTT. Its translation is CASSLGRGRDTIYF.

Remarks on this clonotype: Germline is not matched at one junction end, which may reflect a read error. The rearrangement uses TRBV20-1 and TRBJ2-1, with a possible D match to TRBD1 (5 bases). This CDR3 contains 12 residues. Germline CDR1 and CDR2: DFQATT and SNEGSKA (reference sequence). The CDR3 loop reads CSATDNYNGQFF. As DNA, the CDR3 is TGCAGTGCCACGGACAACTACAATGGGCAGTTCTTC.

To note about this clonotype: This could be a read error, since a much larger clone is one nucleotide away. The chain links TRBV29-1 to TRBJ2-3; no clear D. CDR1 and CDR2 from the germline V gene are SQVTM and ANQGSEA. The CDR3 loop spans 13 amino acids. The chain's CDR3 is CSVESALEVTQSF. The CDR3 DNA reads TGCAGCGTTGAATCGGCTTTAGAGGTTACGCAGTCTTTT.

This clonotype came up once. This chain uses TRBV15 with TRBJ2-1; TRBD1 matches at 12 bases. In germline, CDR1 is LNHNV, CDR2 YYDKDF (reference sequence). The trim removed 2 bases at V and 4 bases at J, leaving 9 bases unmatched. CDR3 length: 18 amino acids. The CDR3 spells CATSRPGGTGGKYNEQFF. The CDR3 DNA is TGTGCCACCAGCAGACCCGGGGGGACAGGGGGCAAGTACAATGAGCAGTTCTTC.

This chain joins TRBV25-1 and TRBJ2-1; weak D call: TRBD2 (6 bases). The CDR3 extends over 17 amino acids. CDR1 MGHDK and CDR2 SYGVNS come from the germline V gene. Between the trimmed V and J ends, which lost 2 bases and 6 bases, there was a span of 20 bases. The CDR3 region is CASSESGWIREANEQFF. For the CDR3, the DNA is TGTGCCAGCAGTGAAAGTGGGTGGATCAGGGAGGCCAATGAGCAGTTCTTC.

V is TRBV20-1 and J is TRBJ1-2; 8 nucleotides align to TRBD1. The CDR3 consists of 14 residues. Germline lookup yields CDR1 DFQATT and CDR2 SNEGSKA (reference sequence). Germline trimming cut 3 bases from V and 6 bases from J; bases unmatched to any gene: 9. In DNA, the CDR3 is TGCAGTGCTAGCGTGAGGCAGGGGGCTAATGGCTACACCTTC. This codes for CSASVRQGANGYTF.

This clonotype was seen more than once but under ten times. The chain has TRBV5-1 and TRBJ2-7, with 8 nucleotides matching TRBD1. Germline loops: CDR1 SGHRS, CDR2 YFSETQ. J lost 2 bases, V lost 4 bases, and 8 bases had no gene match. This CDR3 contains 15 residues. CDR3 region: CASSHQGQGTYEQYF. The CDR3 bases are TGCGCCAGCAGCCATCAAGGACAGGGAACCTACGAGCAGTACTTC. The complete variable domain, with remaining parts taken from reference TRBV5-1 and TRBJ2-7, reads KAGVTQTPRYLIKTRGQQVTLSCSPISGHRSVSWYQQTPGQGLQFLFEYFSETQRNKGNFPGRFSGRQFSNSRSEMNVSTLELGDSALYLCASSHQGQGTYEQYFGPGTRLTVT.

V usage is TRBV6-1 and J usage is TRBJ1-6; D unresolved. Germline V lookup: CDR1 MNHNS, CDR2 SASEGT. V was pared by 2 bases and J by 10 bases, with 9 bases between. CDR3 length equals 13 residues. The CDR3 protein is CASSENRRSPLHF. DNA of the CDR3: TGTGCCAGCAGTGAAAATAGGAGATCACCCCTCCACTTT.

This clonotype was seen many times. V gene TRBV3-1 combines with J gene TRBJ2-3, with D perhaps matching TRBD1 or TRBD2 (5 bases each). The CDR3 has 15 amino acids. Trimming took off 3 bases at V and 3 bases at J, with 13 bases between the two ends. The germline gives CDR1 LGHDT, CDR2 YNNKEL (reference sequence). DNA of the CDR3: TGTGCCAGCAGCCAGGAAAACAGGAGGACAGATACGCAGTATTTT. Translated: CASSQENRRTDTQYF.

The chain links TRBV4-1 to TRBJ2-7; no reliable D call. V dropped 6 bases and J dropped 2 bases, with 14 bases sitting between them. The germline gives CDR1 MGHRA, CDR2 YSYEKL. The CDR3 spans 14 residues. The CDR3 region has the DNA TGCGCCAGCAGTCTCCGGGCAGATCCCTACGAGCAGTACTTC. Translated: CASSLRADPYEQYF.

Comment on this clonotype: A read error may explain this, as a much larger clone is one base away. This rearrangement joins TRBV5-1 to TRBJ2-5; tentatively, D is TRBD2 (5 bases). The germline V gene encodes CDR1 SGHRS and CDR2 YFSETQ. The CDR3 length is 13 residues. The CDR3 DNA follows: TGCGCCAGCAGCCTTATCTACGGGGAGACCCGGTACTTC. Translated, it gives CASSLIYGETRYF.

The chain carries TRBV7-2 and TRBJ1-6; D is perhaps TRBD1 (5 bases). From germline, CDR1 is SGHTA and CDR2 FQGNSA. Trimming stripped 5 bases from V and 7 bases from J, with 15 bases between. The CDR3 totals 15 residues. CDR3 amino acids: CASSLTRGFNSPLHF. DNA of the CDR3: TGTGCCAGCAGCCTGACTCGGGGCTTCAATTCACCCCTCCACTTT.

The chain employs TRBV3-1 and TRBJ1-2; D is unresolved. Germline V gives CDR1 LGHDT, CDR2 YNNKEL (reference sequence). The CDR3 contains 14 residues. V lost 2 bases to trimming and J lost 4 bases, with 11 bases between them. The CDR3 sequence is CASSQRLQSYGYTF. CDR3 DNA sequence: TGTGCCAGCAGCCAAAGACTACAGAGCTATGGCTACACCTTC.

The chain joins TRBV10-3 to TRBJ2-7, with no clear D. The V gene's germline CDR1 is ENHRY and CDR2 SYGVKD. V was shortened by 5 bases and J by 0 bases, with 5 bases between the two germline ends. The CDR3 is 12 amino acids. Here the CDR3 reads CAISSASYEQYV. The CDR3 DNA is TGTGCCATCAGTAGCGCCTCCTACGAGCAGTACGTC.

The gene calls are TRBV13 and TRBJ2-1; 14 nucleotides agree with TRBD2. Germline V CDR1 and CDR2: PRHDT, FYEKMQ (reference sequence). The CDR3 runs to 18 residues. Trimming removed 2 bases from V and 0 bases from J; junction bases left unmatched: 3. CDR3 DNA sequence: TGTGCCAGCAGCTTAACCGGGACTAGCGGGAGCTCCTACAATGAGCAGTTCTTC. It translates to CASSLTGTSGSSYNEQFF.

This chain links TRBV7-9 with TRBJ2-5; D might be TRBD2 (5 bases). Trimming left V 4 bases short and J 3 bases short, with 21 bases between. This CDR3 comprises 17 residues. Germline-derived CDR1 and CDR2 are SEHNR and FQNEAQ (reference sequence). CDR3 amino acids: CASSSPGLAQREETQYF. CDR3 nucleotide sequence: TGTGCCAGCAGCTCCCCAGGTCTAGCCCAAAGAGAAGAGACCCAGTACTTC.

This clonotype was recorded many times. DNA for the CDR3: TGCGCCAGCAGCCAAGTAGGGGAGAACACTGAAGCTTTCTTT. Its protein is CASSQVGENTEAFF. V is TRBV4-1 and J is TRBJ1-1, with D possibly being TRBD1 (5 bases). Trimming cost V 1 base and J 1 base, with 7 bases left between them. Germline loops: CDR1 MGHRA, CDR2 YSYEKL. This CDR3 contains 14 residues.

This chain links TRBV10-3 with TRBJ2-1; no definite D call. The V gene lost 0 bases and the J gene lost 0 bases, with 18 bases spanning the gap. The germline gives CDR1 ENHRY, CDR2 SYGVKD. The CDR3 has 19 residues. CDR3 protein: CAISESKLWQPHSYNEQFF. The CDR3 nucleotides are TGTGCCATCAGTGAGTCCAAGCTCTGGCAGCCCCACTCCTACAATGAGCAGTTCTTC.

For this clonotype: The germline gene is not matched at one end of the junction; a read error may be the cause. Written as DNA, the CDR3 is TGTGCCAGCACCTCCCTGGGGGAGTCTGGAGACACCATATATTTT. It is translated as CASTSLGESGDTIYF. This sequence joins TRBV7-9 and TRBJ1-3, with a possible D match to TRBD1 (5 bases). The CDR3 is made up of 15 amino acids. Germline CDR1 is SEHNR and CDR2 is FQNEAQ (reference sequence).